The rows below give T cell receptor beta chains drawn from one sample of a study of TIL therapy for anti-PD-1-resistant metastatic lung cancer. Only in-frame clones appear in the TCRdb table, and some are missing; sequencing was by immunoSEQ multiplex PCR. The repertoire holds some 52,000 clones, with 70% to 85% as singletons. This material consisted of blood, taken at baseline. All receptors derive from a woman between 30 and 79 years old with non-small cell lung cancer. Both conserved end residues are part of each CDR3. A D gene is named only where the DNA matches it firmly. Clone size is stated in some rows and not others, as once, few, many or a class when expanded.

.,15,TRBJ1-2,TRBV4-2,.,CASRLTGPLAYGYTF,TGTGCCAGCCGTTTAACAGGGCCTCTGGCCTATGGCTACACCTTC
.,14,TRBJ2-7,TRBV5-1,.,CASSLDRGGYEQYF,TGCGCCAGCAGCTTGGACAGGGGAGGCTACGAGCAGTACTTC
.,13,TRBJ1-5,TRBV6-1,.,CASSESSNQPQHF,TGTGCCAGCAGTGAATCATCTAATCAGCCCCAGCATTTT
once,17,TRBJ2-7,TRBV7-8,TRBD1,CASSDAGTGPLSYEQYF,TGTGCCAGCAGCGATGCCGGGACAGGGCCTCTCTCCTACGAGCAGTACTTC
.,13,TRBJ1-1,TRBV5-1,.,CASSLGTDTEAFF,TGCGCCAGCAGCTTGGGGACAGACACTGAAGCTTTCTTT
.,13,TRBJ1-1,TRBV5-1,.,CASSYDGNTEAFF,TGCGCCAGCAGTTACGACGGGAACACTGAAGCTTTCTTT
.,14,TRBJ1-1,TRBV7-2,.,CASSAPGWNTEAFF,TGTGCCAGCAGCGCCCCTGGGTGGAACACTGAAGCTTTCTTT
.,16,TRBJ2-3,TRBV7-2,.,CASSLDPGSSTDTQYF,TGTGCCAGCAGCTTAGATCCGGGGTCTAGCACAGATACGCAGTATTTT
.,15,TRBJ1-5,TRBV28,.,CASTPVGNSNQPQHF,TGTGCCAGCACCCCCGTTGGGAATAGCAATCAGCCCCAGCATTTT
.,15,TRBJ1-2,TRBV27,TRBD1,CASSRTGGVGYGYTF,TGTGCCAGCAGCCGAACAGGGGGCGTAGGATATGGCTACACCTTC
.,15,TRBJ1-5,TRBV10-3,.,CAISEQLSSNQPQHF,TGTGCCATCAGCGAACAGCTATCAAGCAATCAGCCCCAGCATTTT
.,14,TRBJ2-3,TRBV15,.,CATSRAGESNTQYF,TGTGCCACCAGCAGAGCGGGAGAGAGTAATACGCAGTATTTT
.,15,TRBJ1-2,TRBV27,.,CASSSTLGRYYGYTF,TGTGCCAGCAGTTCGACCCTGGGGAGATACTATGGCTACACCTTC
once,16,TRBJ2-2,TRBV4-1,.,CASSQVLDSYTGELFF,TGCGCCAGCAGCCAAGTCCTGGACAGCTACACCGGGGAGCTGTTTTTT
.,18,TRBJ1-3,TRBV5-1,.,CASSLVPQGITAGNTIYF,TGCGCCAGCAGCTTGGTGCCTCAGGGCATAACTGCTGGAAACACCATATATTTT
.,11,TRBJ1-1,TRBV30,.,CATDKNTEAFF,TGTGCAACGGACAAGAACACTGAAGCTTTCTTT
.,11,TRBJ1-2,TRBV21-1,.,CASRGLYGYTF,TGTGCCAGCAGGGGCCTTTATGGCTACACCTTC
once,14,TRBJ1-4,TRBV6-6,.,CASRDYATNEKLFF,TGTGCCAGCAGAGACTATGCAACTAATGAAAAACTGTTTTTT
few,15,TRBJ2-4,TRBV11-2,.,CASSQHSDSPRIQYF,TGTGCCAGCAGCCAGCACTCGGACAGCCCAAGGATTCAGTACTTC
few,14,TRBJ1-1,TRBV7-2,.,CASSFQGKDTEAFF,TGTGCCAGCAGCTTTCAGGGTAAGGACACTGAAGCTTTCTTT
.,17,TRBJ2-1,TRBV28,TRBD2,CASSFSFLAGHPDEQFF,TGTGCCAGCAGTTTTTCCTTTCTAGCGGGGCATCCCGATGAGCAGTTCTTC
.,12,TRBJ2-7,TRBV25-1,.,CASSGVIYEQYF,TGTGCCAGCAGCGGGGTTATCTACGAGCAGTACTTC
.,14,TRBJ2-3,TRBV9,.,CASSLRDSTDTQYF,TGTGCCAGCAGCCTCAGGGACTCCACAGATACGCAGTATTTT
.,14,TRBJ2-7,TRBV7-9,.,CASSPRGNSYEQYF,TGTGCCAGCAGCCCGCGGGGCAACTCCTACGAGCAGTACTTC
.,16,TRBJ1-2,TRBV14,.,CASSQVASIRGYGYTF,TGTGCCAGCAGCCAAGTGGCGTCTATCAGGGGCTATGGCTACACCTTC
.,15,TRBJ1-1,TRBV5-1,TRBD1,CASSTQGPPNTEAFF,TGCGCCAGCAGCACACAGGGGCCCCCTAACACTGAAGCTTTCTTT
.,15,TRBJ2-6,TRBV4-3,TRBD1,CASSRDRAGANVLTF,TGCGCCAGCAGCCGGGACAGGGCTGGGGCCAACGTCCTGACTTTC
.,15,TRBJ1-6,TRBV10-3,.,CAISESTTAFGPLHF,TGTGCCATCAGTGAGTCGACAACAGCCTTCGGACCCCTCCACTTT
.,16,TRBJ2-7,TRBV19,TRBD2,CASSPGLAGGNYEQYF,TGTGCCAGTAGTCCGGGACTAGCGGGAGGGAACTACGAGCAGTACTTC
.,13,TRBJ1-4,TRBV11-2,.,CASSLASDEKLFF,TGTGCCAGCAGCTTAGCCTCGGACGAAAAACTGTTTTTT
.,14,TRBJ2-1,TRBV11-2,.,CASSLVQGRGEQFF,TGTGCCAGCAGCTTAGTTCAGGGTAGGGGTGAGCAGTTCTTC
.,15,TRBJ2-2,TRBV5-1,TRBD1,CASRLVTGSTGELFF,TGCGCCAGCAGATTGGTGACAGGGAGCACCGGGGAGCTGTTTTTT
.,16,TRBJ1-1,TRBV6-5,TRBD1,CASSYSRSGGNTEAFF,TGTGCCAGCAGTTACTCTCGCTCAGGGGGGAACACTGAAGCTTTCTTT
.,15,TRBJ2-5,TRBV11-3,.,CASRSDTDFPETQYF,TGTGCCAGCAGGTCCGACACGGACTTCCCGGAGACCCAGTACTTC
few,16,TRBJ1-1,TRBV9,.,CASSRSSGRHNTEAFF,TGTGCCAGCAGCCGATCCTCGGGGCGTCATAACACTGAAGCTTTCTTT
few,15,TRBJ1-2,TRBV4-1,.,CASSPRDTYNYGYTF,TGCGCCAGCAGCCCCCGGGACACCTATAACTATGGCTACACCTTC
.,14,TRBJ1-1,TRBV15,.,CATSSPGMNTEAFF,TGTGCCACCAGCAGTCCGGGCATGAACACTGAAGCTTTCTTT
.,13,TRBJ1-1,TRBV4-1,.,CASSQVANTEAFF,TGCGCCAGCAGCCAAGTAGCTAACACTGAAGCTTTCTTT
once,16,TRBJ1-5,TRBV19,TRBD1,CASSMSTGRMGKPQHF,TGTGCCAGTAGTATGTCGACAGGGAGGATGGGTAAGCCCCAGCATTTT
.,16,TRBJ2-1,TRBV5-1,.,CASSLGQGFSYNEQFF,TGCGCCAGCAGCTTGGGTCAGGGCTTTTCCTACAATGAGCAGTTCTTC
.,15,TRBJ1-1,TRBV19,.,CASSISPLLNTEAFF,TGTGCCAGTAGTATAAGTCCCCTCTTGAACACTGAAGCTTTCTTT
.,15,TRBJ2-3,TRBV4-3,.,CASSQVLGLSGTQYF,TGCGCCAGCAGCCAAGTTCTAGGACTTTCGGGTACGCAGTATTTT
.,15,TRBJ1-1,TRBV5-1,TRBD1,CASSLVSQGGTEAFF,TGCGCCAGCAGCTTGGTCTCACAGGGGGGTACTGAAGCTTTCTTT
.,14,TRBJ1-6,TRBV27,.,CASSYTRGTSPLHF,TGTGCCAGCAGTTACACACGCGGGACTTCACCCCTCCACTTT
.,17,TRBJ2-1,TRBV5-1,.,CASSLWTHSNFNNEQFF,TGCGCCAGCAGCTTATGGACACACTCAAACTTTAACAATGAGCAGTTCTTC
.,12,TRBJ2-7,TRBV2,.,CASSESPAARYF,TGTGCCAGCAGTGAATCGCCCGCGGCGCGGTACTTC
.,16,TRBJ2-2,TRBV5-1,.,CASSLEAGASPGELFF,TGCGCCAGCAGCTTGGAGGCAGGGGCCTCCCCCGGGGAGCTGTTTTTT
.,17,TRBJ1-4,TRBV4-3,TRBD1,CASSQEGTGATNEKLFF,TGCGCCAGCAGCCAAGAAGGGACAGGCGCAACTAATGAAAAACTGTTTTTT
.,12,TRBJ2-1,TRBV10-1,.,CASSDPSGEQFF,TGCGCCAGCAGTGACCCGAGCGGTGAGCAGTTCTTC
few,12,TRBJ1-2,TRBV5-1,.,CASTNQIYGYTF,TGCGCCAGCACCAACCAAATCTATGGCTACACCTTC
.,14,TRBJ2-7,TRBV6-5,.,CASRGGGPLGEQYF,TGTGCCAGCAGGGGCGGGGGCCCCCTAGGCGAGCAGTACTTC
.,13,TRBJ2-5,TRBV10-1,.,CASSVQREGTQYF,TGCGCCAGCAGTGTTCAGCGTGAGGGGACCCAGTACTTC